The 9 T cell receptor beta chains below all came from one sample that was sequenced in a study of cytomegalovirus exposure and HLA in healthy donors. A multiplex PCR was run with 60 Vbeta primers and 13 Jbeta primers. Sequenced by immunoSEQ multiplex PCR; TCRdb stores in-frame clones only, minus some. The sample holds just under 65,000 clones; around 77% are singletons and the top ten take about 4.5%. Sequenced material: PBMCs. The receptors shown here come from a woman aged 25 to 39 in good health and CMV-seronegative.

The V call is TRBV4-2, the J call TRBJ2-3, with 7 bases aligning to TRBD2. The CDR3 extends over 18 amino acids. The germline CDR1 and CDR2 sequences are LGHNA and YNFKEQ. V lost 3 bases and J lost 1; bases outside the gene matches: 13. The chain's CDR3 is CASSHYKGAGLGTDTQYF. The CDR3 bases are TGTGCCAGCAGCCACTACAAGGGAGCGGGGCTCGGCACAGATACGCAGTATTTT.

This clone showed up just a few times. The V gene is TRBV2, the J gene TRBJ2-7, with D perhaps matching TRBD1 (6 bases). CDR1 is SNHLY, CDR2 FYNNEI, per germline. Trimming left V 7 bases short and J 8 bases short, with 18 bases between. The CDR3 spans 13 residues. The CDR3 protein is CASNQQGQNQQYF. The DNA of the CDR3 is TGTGCCAGCAATCAGCAGGGGCAGAATCAGCAGTACTTC.

A few counts support this clone. This chain links TRBV30 with TRBJ1-5, with D possibly matching TRBD1 (5 bases). This CDR3 has 13 residues. The V end was cut by 7 bases, the J end by 5 bases, with 15 bases between. The germline V gene has CDR1 GTSNPN and CDR2 SVGIG (reference sequence). CDR3 in amino acids: CASSTGFDQPQHF. The DNA for the CDR3 is TGTGCCTCAAGCACAGGTTTTGATCAGCCCCAGCATTTT.

In this sample, this clone turned up a few times. This rearrangement joins TRBV25-1 to TRBJ2-1; 8 nucleotides match TRBD1. Germline V gene sequence: CDR1 MGHDK, CDR2 SYGVNS. The CDR3 has 13 amino acids. J was trimmed by 10 bases and V by 3 bases; bases with no gene match: 5. The CDR3: CASSDRGQLEQFF. The DNA for the CDR3 is TGTGCCAGCAGTGACAGGGGGCAACTCGAGCAGTTCTTC. Complete variable domain (other parts from reference TRBV25-1 and TRBJ2-1): EADIYQTPRYLVIGTGKKITLECSQTMGHDKMYWYQQDPGMELHLIHYSYGVNSTEKGDLSSESTVSRIRTEHFPLTLESARPSHTSQYLCASSDRGQLEQFFGPGTRLTVL.

The genes are TRBV10-1 and TRBJ1-6; 7 positions agree with TRBD1. Germline assignment: CDR1 WNHNN and CDR2 SYGVQD (reference sequence). V dropped 7 bases and J dropped 7; count of bases not matched to a gene: 10. The CDR3 has 15 amino acids. The CDR3: CASNRDSQINSPLHF. The CDR3 DNA reads as TGCGCCAGCAATAGGGACAGCCAGATCAATTCACCCCTCCACTTT.

Concerning this clone: The sample contains more than one DNA sequence encoding this CDR3. The rearrangement uses TRBV18 and TRBJ1-1; the D gene is possibly TRBD1 (6 bases). Between the trimmed V and J ends, which lost 1 base and 1 base, there was a span of 7 bases. The CDR3 runs 14 residues. CDR1 and CDR2 from the germline V gene are KGHSH and LQKENI. The CDR3 nucleotides read TGTGCCAGCTCACCACTGGGACAGAACACTGAAGCTTTCTTT. Translation gives CASSPLGQNTEAFF.

The rearrangement joins TRBV28 to TRBJ2-7; 7 nucleotides agree with TRBD1. This CDR3 is 13 amino acids long. The V and J ends lost 6 bases and 0 bases, in that order; junction bases with no gene match: 2. The germline CDR1 and CDR2 sequences are MDHEN and SYDVKM. The CDR3 DNA follows: TGTGCCAGCAGGAGACAGGGCTCCTACGAGCAGTACTTC. As protein: CASRRQGSYEQYF.

The CDR3 DNA reads TGTGCCAGCAGTTTCCGGGACAGGGTCGGGGAGCAGTACTTC. It is translated as CASSFRDRVGEQYF. The gene calls are TRBV6-5 and TRBJ2-7; 9 nucleotides agree with TRBD1. V lost 4 bases, J lost 7 bases, and 8 bases stayed unmatched. CDR1 and CDR2 from the germline V gene are MNHEY and SVGAGI. The CDR3 is 14 residues long.

The chain combines TRBV6-5 with TRBJ1-6, with 8 nucleotides matching TRBD1. In germline, CDR1 is MNHEY, CDR2 SVGAGI. Trimming took 6 bases from V and 3 from J; bases not matched to a gene: 4. The CDR3 is 15 residues long. The CDR3 coding sequence is TGTGCCAGCAGAGACAGGGGCCTCTATAATTCACCCCTCCACTTT. It codes for CASRDRGLYNSPLHF.